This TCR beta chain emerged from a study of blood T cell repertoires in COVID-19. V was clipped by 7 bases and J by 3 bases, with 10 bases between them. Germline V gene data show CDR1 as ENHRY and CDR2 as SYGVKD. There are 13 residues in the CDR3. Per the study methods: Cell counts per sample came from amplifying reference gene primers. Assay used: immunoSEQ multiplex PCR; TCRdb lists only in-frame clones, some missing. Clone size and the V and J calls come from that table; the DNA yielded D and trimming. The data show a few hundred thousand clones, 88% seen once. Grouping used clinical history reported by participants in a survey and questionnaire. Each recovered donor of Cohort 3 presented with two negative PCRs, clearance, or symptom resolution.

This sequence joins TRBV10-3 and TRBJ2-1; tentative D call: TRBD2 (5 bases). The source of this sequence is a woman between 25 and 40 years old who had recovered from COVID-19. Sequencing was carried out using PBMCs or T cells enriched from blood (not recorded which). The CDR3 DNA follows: TGTGCCATCAAGGACGGGAACTACAATGAGCAGTTCTTC. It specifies CAIKDGNYNEQFF.